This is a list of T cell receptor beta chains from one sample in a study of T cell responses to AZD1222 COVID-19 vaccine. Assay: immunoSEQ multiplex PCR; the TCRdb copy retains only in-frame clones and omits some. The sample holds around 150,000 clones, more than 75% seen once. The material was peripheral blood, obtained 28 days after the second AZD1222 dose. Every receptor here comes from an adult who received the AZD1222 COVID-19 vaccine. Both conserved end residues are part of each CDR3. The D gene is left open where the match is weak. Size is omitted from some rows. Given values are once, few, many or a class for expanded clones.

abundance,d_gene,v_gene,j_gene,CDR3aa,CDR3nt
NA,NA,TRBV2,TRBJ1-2,CASSEEGTYGYTF,TGTGCCAGCAGTGAAGAAGGGACCTATGGCTACACCTTC
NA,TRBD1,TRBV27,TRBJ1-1,CASIQMTGTRSEAFF,TGTGCCAGCATCCAAATGACAGGGACGAGGTCTGAAGCTTTCTTT
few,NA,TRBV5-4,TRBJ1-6,CASSLGGGTDYSPLHF,TGTGCCAGCAGCTTGGGGGGAGGCACAGATTATTCACCCCTCCACTTT
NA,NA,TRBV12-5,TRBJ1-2,CASGLRDDRETHTF,TGTGCTAGTGGTCTGCGCGATGACCGGGAGACCCACACCTTC
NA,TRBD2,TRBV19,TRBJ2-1,CASSIKSLAGMYNEQFF,TGTGCCAGTAGTATAAAATCACTAGCGGGGATGTACAATGAGCAGTTCTTC
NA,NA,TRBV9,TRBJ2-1,CASSVAAGNSYNEQFF,TGTGCCAGCAGCGTAGCGGCAGGGAACTCCTACAATGAGCAGTTCTTC
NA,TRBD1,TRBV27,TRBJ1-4,CASSLNRGEKLFF,TGTGCCAGCAGTTTAAACAGGGGGGAAAAACTGTTTTTT
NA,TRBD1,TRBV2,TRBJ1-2,CASSGTGKHGYTF,TGTGCCAGCAGTGGGACAGGGAAGCATGGCTACACCTTC
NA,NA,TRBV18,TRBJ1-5,CASSQGQGQPQHF,TGTGCCAGCTCACAGGGGCAAGGCCAGCCCCAGCATTTT
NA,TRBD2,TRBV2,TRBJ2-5,CARVIWAGGQETQYF,TGTGCCCGCGTCATATGGGCGGGGGGGCAAGAGACCCAGTACTTC
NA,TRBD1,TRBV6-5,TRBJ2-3,CASSHSTGGTDTQYF,TGTGCCAGCAGTCACTCGACAGGGGGCACAGATACGCAGTATTTT
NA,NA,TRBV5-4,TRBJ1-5,CASSLGGMGNQPQHF,TGTGCCAGCAGCTTGGGGGGTATGGGCAATCAGCCCCAGCATTTT
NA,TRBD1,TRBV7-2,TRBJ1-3,CASSVQGGPGNTIYF,TGTGCCAGCAGCGTTCAGGGGGGGCCCGGAAACACCATATATTTT
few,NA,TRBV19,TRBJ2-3,CASAQGTGDTDTQYF,TGTGCCAGTGCTCAGGGGACGGGGGATACAGATACGCAGTATTTT
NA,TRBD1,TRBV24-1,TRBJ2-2,CATRQTGTGELFF,TGTGCCACCAGGCAGACAGGGACCGGGGAGCTGTTTTTT
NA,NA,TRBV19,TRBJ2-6,CASSSQGPGANVLTF,TGTGCCAGTTCTAGCCAGGGGCCTGGGGCCAACGTCCTGACTTTC
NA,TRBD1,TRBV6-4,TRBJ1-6,CASSERAGGNSPLHF,TGTGCCAGCAGTGAACGGGCAGGGGGGAATTCACCCCTCCACTTT
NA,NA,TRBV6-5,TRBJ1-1,CASSRTGTHTTEAFF,TGTGCCAGCAGTAGGACCGGGACGCACACCACTGAAGCTTTCTTT
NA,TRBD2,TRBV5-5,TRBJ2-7,CASSLGVAGSYEQYF,TGTGCCAGCAGCTTGGGGGTAGCGGGATCCTACGAGCAGTACTTC
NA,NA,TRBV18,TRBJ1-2,CATSEGFDYGYTF,TGTGCCACCTCCGAAGGGTTTGACTATGGCTACACCTTC
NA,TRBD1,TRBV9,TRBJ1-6,CASSATGENYNSPLHF,TGTGCCAGCAGCGCTACAGGGGAAAACTATAATTCACCCCTCCACTTT
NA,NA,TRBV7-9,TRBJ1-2,CASSLVPVANYGYTF,TGTGCCAGCAGCTTAGTTCCGGTTGCTAACTATGGCTACACCTTC
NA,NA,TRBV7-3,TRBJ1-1,CASSFWERTEAFF,TGTGCCAGCAGCTTCTGGGAGAGGACTGAAGCTTTCTTT
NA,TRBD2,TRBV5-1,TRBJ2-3,CASSWAGGTDTQYF,TGCGCCAGCAGCTGGGCGGGAGGAACAGATACGCAGTATTTT
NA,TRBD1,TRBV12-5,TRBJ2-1,CASGPTFDRGLRNEQFF,TGTGCTAGTGGTCCGACCTTCGACAGGGGGCTCCGCAATGAGCAGTTCTTC
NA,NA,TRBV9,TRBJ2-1,CASSLASGHGDNEQFF,TGTGCCAGCAGCCTAGCCTCCGGCCACGGTGACAATGAGCAGTTCTTC
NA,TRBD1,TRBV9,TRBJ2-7,CASGGGQGRNEQYF,TGTGCCAGCGGGGGGGGACAGGGTCGCAACGAGCAGTACTTC
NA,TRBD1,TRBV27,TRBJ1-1,CASSLWKGATEAFF,TGTGCCAGCAGTTTATGGAAGGGGGCCACTGAAGCTTTCTTT
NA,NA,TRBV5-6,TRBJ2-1,CASSLVEAYYNEQFF,TGTGCCAGCAGCTTGGTAGAAGCATATTACAATGAGCAGTTCTTC
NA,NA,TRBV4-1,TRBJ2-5,CASSSHQDRYQETQYF,TGCGCCAGCAGCTCCCATCAGGACAGATACCAAGAGACCCAGTACTTC
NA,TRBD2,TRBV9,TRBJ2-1,CASSVGASGIPSYNEQFF,TGTGCCAGCAGCGTGGGGGCTAGCGGGATTCCCTCCTACAATGAGCAGTTCTTC
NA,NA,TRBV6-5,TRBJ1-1,CASSYHQQGSEAFF,TGTGCCAGCAGTTACCATCAGCAGGGGTCTGAAGCTTTCTTT
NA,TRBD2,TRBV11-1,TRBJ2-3,CASSPKAGSATDTQYF,TGTGCCAGCAGCCCCAAAGCGGGGTCGGCCACAGATACGCAGTATTTT
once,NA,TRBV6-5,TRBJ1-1,CASTLDGSMNTEAFF,TGTGCCAGCACTCTGGACGGCTCCATGAACACTGAAGCTTTCTTT
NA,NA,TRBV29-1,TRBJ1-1,CSVDASGNGDEAFF,TGCAGCGTCGACGCCAGTGGTAATGGTGATGAAGCTTTCTTT
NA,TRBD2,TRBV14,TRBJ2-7,CASSQGALAGGVAYEQYF,TGTGCCAGCAGCCAAGGGGCACTAGCGGGAGGCGTTGCCTACGAGCAGTACTTC
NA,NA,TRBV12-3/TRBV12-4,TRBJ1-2,CASSLRPHFGYTF,TGTGCCAGCAGTTTAAGGCCCCATTTTGGCTACACCTTC
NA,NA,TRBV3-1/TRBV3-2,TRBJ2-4,CASSQVGPPAKNIQYF,TGTGCCAGCAGCCAAGTAGGTCCCCCTGCCAAAAACATTCAGTACTTC
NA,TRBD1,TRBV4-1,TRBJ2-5,CASSQRTGGAYYQETQYF,TGCGCCAGCAGCCAAAGGACAGGGGGCGCATATTACCAAGAGACCCAGTACTTC
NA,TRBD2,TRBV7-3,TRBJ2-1,CASSTSGGDEQFF,TGTGCCAGCAGCACTAGCGGGGGAGATGAGCAGTTCTTC
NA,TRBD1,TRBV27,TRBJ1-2,CASSRTGGNYGYTF,TGTGCCAGCAGTAGGACAGGGGGCAACTATGGCTACACCTTC
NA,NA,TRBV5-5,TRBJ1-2,CASSLRRKDLSGGTGYTF,TGTGCCAGCAGCTTGCGAAGAAAGGACCTCAGTGGGGGAACGGGCTACACCTTC